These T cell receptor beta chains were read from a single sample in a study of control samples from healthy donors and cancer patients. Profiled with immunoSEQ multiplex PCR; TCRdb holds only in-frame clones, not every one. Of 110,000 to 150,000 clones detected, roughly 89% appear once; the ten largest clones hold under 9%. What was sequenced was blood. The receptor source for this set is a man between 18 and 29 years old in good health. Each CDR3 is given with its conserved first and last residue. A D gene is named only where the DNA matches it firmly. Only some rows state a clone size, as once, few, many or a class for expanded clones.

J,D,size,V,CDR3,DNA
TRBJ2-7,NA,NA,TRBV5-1,CASSLRSSDEGSYEQYF,TGCGCCAGCAGCTTGAGATCCTCGGACGAGGGGTCCTACGAGCAGTACTTC
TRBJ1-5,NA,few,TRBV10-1,CASSERGGGQPQHF,TGCGCCAGCAGTGAGAGGGGTGGGGGTCAGCCCCAGCATTTT
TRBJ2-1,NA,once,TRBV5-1,CASSSRGGLYNEQFF,TGCGCCAGCAGCTCCAGGGGGGGGCTATACAATGAGCAGTTCTTC
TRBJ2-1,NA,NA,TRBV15,CATSDYNEQFF,TGTGCCACGTCTGACTACAATGAGCAGTTCTTC
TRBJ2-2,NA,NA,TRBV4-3,CASSQDWSRGRTGELFF,TGCGCCAGCAGCCAAGATTGGTCAAGGGGACGGACCGGGGAGCTGTTTTTT
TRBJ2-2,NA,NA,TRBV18,CASSPQGSYTGELFF,TGTGCCAGCTCACCACAGGGGTCTTACACCGGGGAGCTGTTTTTT
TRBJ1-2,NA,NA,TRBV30,CAWRRGSPSGGYTF,TGTGCCTGGAGACGGGGCAGCCCTAGCGGGGGCTACACCTTC
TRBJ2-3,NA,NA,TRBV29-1,CSVGLTRGDSGFTQYF,TGCAGCGTTGGGCTAACCCGCGGGGACAGCGGCTTTACGCAGTATTTT
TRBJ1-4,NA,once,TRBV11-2,CASSPQINGEKKLFF,TGTGCCAGCAGCCCCCAGATTAATGGGGAGAAAAAACTGTTTTTT
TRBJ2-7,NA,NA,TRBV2,CASSEVMTEQYF,TGTGCCAGCAGTGAAGTTATGACCGAGCAGTACTTC
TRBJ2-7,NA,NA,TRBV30,CAWTKDPTGPYEQYF,TGTGCCTGGACCAAGGACCCAACCGGCCCCTACGAGCAGTACTTC
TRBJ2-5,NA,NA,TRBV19,CATAAILRGPSREETQYF,TGTGCCACCGCGGCCATCCTTAGGGGCCCTTCAAGGGAGGAGACCCAGTACTTC
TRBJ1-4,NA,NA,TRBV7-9,CASSPRAGSNEKLFF,TGTGCCAGCAGCCCCCGGGCGGGTAGTAATGAAAAACTGTTTTTT
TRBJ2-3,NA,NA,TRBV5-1,CASSLASGSTDTQYF,TGCGCCAGCAGCTTGGCCTCGGGAAGCACAGATACGCAGTATTTT
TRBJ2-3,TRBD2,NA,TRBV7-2,CASTQGPGLAREDTQYF,TGTGCCAGCACCCAGGGCCCGGGACTAGCAAGGGAAGATACGCAGTATTTT
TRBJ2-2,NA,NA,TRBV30,CAWSSRAVGELFF,TGTGCCTGGAGTAGCAGGGCAGTCGGGGAGCTGTTTTTT
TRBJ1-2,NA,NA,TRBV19,CASSIDGAGGYTF,TGTGCCAGTAGTATAGATGGGGCTGGAGGCTACACCTTC
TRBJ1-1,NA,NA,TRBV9,CASSVVTEAFF,TGTGCCAGCAGCGTAGTCACAGAAGCTTTCTTT
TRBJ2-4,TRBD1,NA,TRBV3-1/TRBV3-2,CASSQQGADIQYF,TGTGCCAGCAGCCAGCAGGGGGCAGACATTCAGTACTTC
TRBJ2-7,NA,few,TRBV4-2,CASSPQEGYEQYF,TGTGCCAGCAGCCCACAAGAGGGCTACGAGCAGTACTTC
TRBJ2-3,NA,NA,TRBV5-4,CASSLLGDTQYF,TGTGCCAGCAGTCTCCTGGGAGATACGCAGTATTTT
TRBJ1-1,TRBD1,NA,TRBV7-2,CASSPSGTGVKTEAFF,TGTGCCAGCAGCCCCTCGGGGACAGGGGTTAAGACTGAAGCTTTCTTT
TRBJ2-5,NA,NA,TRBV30,CAWSAMQETQYF,TGTGCCTGGAGCGCTATGCAAGAGACCCAGTACTTC
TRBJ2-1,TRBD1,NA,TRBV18,CASSPRDRALSWNEQFF,TGTGCCAGCTCACCCCGGGACAGGGCTCTTAGTTGGAATGAGCAGTTCTTC
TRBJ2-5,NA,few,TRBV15,CATGRGGGLETQYF,TGTGCCACCGGGAGAGGGGGGGGCTTAGAGACCCAGTACTTC
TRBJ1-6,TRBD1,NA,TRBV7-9,CASSAEQGPHSPLHF,TGTGCCAGCAGCGCAGAACAGGGGCCTCATTCACCCCTCCACTTT
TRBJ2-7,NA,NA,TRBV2,CASRGNEQYF,TGTGCCAGCAGAGGAAACGAGCAGTACTTC
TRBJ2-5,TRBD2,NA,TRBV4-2,CASSQVSGGKQETQYF,TGTGCCAGCAGCCAGGTTAGCGGGGGTAAACAAGAGACCCAGTACTTC
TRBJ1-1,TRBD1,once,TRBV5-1,CATRTGDTEAFF,TGCGCCACAAGAACAGGGGACACTGAAGCTTTCTTT
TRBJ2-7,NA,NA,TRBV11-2,CASSPWDYEQYF,TGTGCCAGCAGCCCGTGGGACTACGAGCAGTACTTC
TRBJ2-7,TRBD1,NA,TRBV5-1,CASSLTGTGSSYEQYF,TGCGCCAGCAGCTTGACCGGGACAGGGAGCTCCTACGAGCAGTACTTC
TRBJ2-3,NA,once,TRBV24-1,CATSDLYGGRDTQYF,TGTGCCACCAGTGATTTGTACGGGGGGCGGGATACGCAGTATTTT
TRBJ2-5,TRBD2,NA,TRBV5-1,CASSFLWEGREETQYF,TGCGCCAGCAGCTTCCTATGGGAGGGGAGGGAAGAGACCCAGTACTTC
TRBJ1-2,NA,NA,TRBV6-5,CASSTGQFYGYTF,TGTGCCAGCAGTACCGGACAGTTCTATGGCTACACCTTC
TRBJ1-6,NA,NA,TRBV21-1,CASSGHRGNSPLHF,TGTGCCAGCAGCGGCCACAGGGGAAATTCACCCCTCCACTTT
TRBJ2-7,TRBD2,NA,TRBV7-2,CASSSRTSTYEQYF,TGTGCCAGCAGCTCTCGGACTAGCACCTACGAGCAGTACTTC
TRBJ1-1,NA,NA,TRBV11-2,CASSALSPSTPHTEAFF,TGTGCCAGCAGCGCCCTTAGTCCGTCGACGCCCCACACTGAAGCTTTCTTT
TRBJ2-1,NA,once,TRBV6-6,CASSSGIGQFF,TGTGCCAGCAGCTCCGGGATTGGGCAGTTCTTC
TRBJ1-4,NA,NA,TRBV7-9,CASNQGGDNEKLFF,TGTGCCAGCAACCAAGGGGGTGATAATGAAAAACTGTTTTTT
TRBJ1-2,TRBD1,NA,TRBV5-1,CASSQSTGDYGYTF,TGCGCCAGCAGCCAATCGACAGGGGACTATGGCTACACCTTC
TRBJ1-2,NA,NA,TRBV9,CASGSGPNYGYTF,TGTGCCAGTGGCTCGGGTCCTAACTATGGCTACACCTTC
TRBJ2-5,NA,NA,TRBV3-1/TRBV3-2,CASSRGVTLSGTQYF,TGTGCCAGCAGCCGGGGGGTGACTCTGTCGGGGACCCAGTACTTC
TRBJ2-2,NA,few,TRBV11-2,CASSPPPYVGGRGTGELFF,TGTGCCAGCAGCCCCCCCCCTTATGTGGGGGGGCGGGGCACCGGGGAGCTGTTTTTT
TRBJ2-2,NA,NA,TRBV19,CASSFRRTTTNTGELFF,TGTGCCAGTAGTTTTAGGAGGACAACCACGAACACCGGGGAGCTGTTTTTT
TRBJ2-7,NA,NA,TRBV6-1,CASSYFGDEQYF,TGTGCCAGCAGTTATTTTGGGGACGAGCAGTACTTC
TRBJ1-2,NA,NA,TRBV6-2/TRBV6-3,CASSYRRGNFANYGYTF,TGTGCCAGCAGTTACCGCAGGGGAAATTTCGCTAACTATGGCTACACCTTC
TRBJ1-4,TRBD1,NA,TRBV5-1,CASSTGQATNEKLFF,TGCGCCAGCAGCACGGGACAGGCAACTAATGAAAAACTGTTTTTT
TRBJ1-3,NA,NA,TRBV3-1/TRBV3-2,CASSQGPGYSGNTIYF,TGTGCCAGCAGCCAAGGGCCGGGGTACTCTGGAAACACCATATATTTT